The 28 T cell receptor beta chains below all came from one sample that was sequenced in a study of blood T cell repertoires in COVID-19. The assay was immunoSEQ multiplex PCR, and TCRdb's table has in-frame clones only and misses some. The sample holds about 91,000 clones, 85% to 90% seen once. The material sequenced was peripheral blood. Receptor source: a woman between 65 and 79 years old with acute or convalescent COVID-19.

The CDR3 DNA follows: TGCGCCAGCAGCTTGTTTGGAGACGAAAAACTGTTTTTT. The encoded protein is CASSLFGDEKLFF. The chain recombines TRBV5-1 with TRBJ1-4; D gene uncertain. Trimming took 1 base from V and 8 from J, leaving 9 bases between them. Germline V lookup: CDR1 SGHRS, CDR2 YFSETQ. CDR3 length: 13 amino acids. The full variable domain, rest sourced from reference TRBV5-1 and TRBJ1-4, is KAGVTQTPRYLIKTRGQQVTLSCSPISGHRSVSWYQQTPGQGLQFLFEYFSETQRNKGNFPGRFSGRQFSNSRSEMNVSTLELGDSALYLCASSLFGDEKLFFGSGTQLSVL.

The chain couples TRBV7-9 to TRBJ1-2; TRBD1 might be the D (6 bases). CDR3 length equals 13 residues. The V gene lost 4 bases and the J gene lost 6 bases, with 12 bases spanning the gap. Germline V CDR1 and CDR2: SEHNR, FQNEAQ (reference sequence). The CDR3 nucleotides read TGTGCCAGCAGCTCCCAGGGGTTAGATGGCTACACCTTC. Its translation: CASSSQGLDGYTF.

The chain combines TRBV20-1 with TRBJ2-2; tentative D call: TRBD2 (5 bases). The CDR3 has 14 amino acids. Germline V gene data show CDR1 as DFQATT and CDR2 as SNEGSKA (reference sequence). V was cut by 3 bases and J by 1 base, with 9 bases left in between. The CDR3 protein is CSASRLMNTGELFF. The DNA of the CDR3 is TGCAGTGCTAGTAGACTAATGAACACCGGGGAGCTGTTTTTT.

The rearrangement joins TRBV4-2 to TRBJ2-1, with 12 bases fitting TRBD2. The CDR3 extends over 15 amino acids. V was clipped by 0 bases and J by 8 bases; unmatched bases: 2. Germline CDR1 and CDR2: LGHNA and YNFKEQ. The DNA of the CDR3 is TGTGCCAGCAGCCAAGAGCCTAGCGGGAGGGATGAGCAGTTCTTC. Translating gives CASSQEPSGRDEQFF.

The gene calls are TRBV27 and TRBJ1-5; no clear D gene. CDR1 is MNHEY, CDR2 SMNVEV, per germline (reference sequence). The CDR3 consists of 14 residues. Trimming took off 6 bases at V and 5 bases at J, with 14 bases between the two ends. DNA of the CDR3: TGTGCCAGCAGGTGGGAGGGCAATCATCAGCCCCAGCATTTT. Its translation: CASRWEGNHQPQHF.

This chain connects TRBV5-1 to TRBJ2-5, with D tentatively TRBD2 (6 bases). The V gene lost 1 base and the J gene lost 4 bases, with 14 bases spanning the gap. Germline V gene data show CDR1 as SGHRS and CDR2 as YFSETQ. This CDR3 contains 15 residues. CDR3 amino acids: CASSLLSGERETQYF. DNA of the CDR3: TGCGCCAGCAGCTTGCTTTCGGGAGAGAGAGAGACCCAGTACTTC.

The table lists this clone with a count of one. The rearrangement joins TRBV30 to TRBJ1-1; 9 nucleotides agree with TRBD1. The CDR3 loop spans 13 amino acids. Germline CDR1 reads GTSNPN; CDR2 reads SVGIG (reference sequence). V was pared by 5 bases and J by 5 bases, with 6 bases of the junction left unmatched. For the CDR3, the DNA is TGTGCCTGGGCAGGACAGGGGCCAACTGAAGCTTTCTTT. Translating it yields CAWAGQGPTEAFF.

The chain couples TRBV19 to TRBJ2-5, with TRBD1 as a possible D gene (5 bases). Trimming removed 9 bases from V and 5 bases from J, with 19 bases in between. The CDR3 extends over 14 amino acids. Germline assignment: CDR1 LNHDA and CDR2 SQIVND (reference sequence). In nucleotides, the CDR3 is TGTGCCAGCAATGCAGGGTTTCGGATGGAGACCCAGTACTTC. Its protein product is CASNAGFRMETQYF.

The chain is built from TRBV6-5 and TRBJ2-7; 7 bases are a match to TRBD1. The CDR3 has 11 amino acids. Unmatched junction bases numbered 4, after V lost 5 bases and J lost 9 bases. Germline CDR1 MNHEY, CDR2 SVGAGI. The CDR3 protein is CASSKDRPQYF. For the CDR3, the DNA is TGTGCCAGCAGTAAGGACAGGCCGCAGTACTTC.

The chain joins TRBV6-5 to TRBJ1-1; 7 bases agree with TRBD1. The CDR3 covers 16 residues. The germline V gene encodes CDR1 MNHEY and CDR2 SVGAGI. The V gene end was trimmed by 4 bases and the J gene end by 0 bases; junction bases not matched to a gene: 8. CDR3 in DNA: TGTGCCAGCAGTTTCGACAGGGATCTAATGAACACTGAAGCTTTCTTT. Translation gives CASSFDRDLMNTEAFF.

The CDR3 nucleotides are TGTGCCAGCACGAGGAACTATGGCTACACCTTC. This sequence encodes CASTRNYGYTF. The chain joins TRBV28 to TRBJ1-2; D is undetermined. The CDR3 is 11 amino acids. Between the trimmed V and J ends, which lost 7 bases and 2 bases, there was a span of 5 bases. Germline V CDR1 and CDR2: MDHEN, SYDVKM.

This sequence joins TRBV18 and TRBJ2-5; D may be TRBD2 (6 bases). Looked up from germline, CDR1 is KGHSH and CDR2 is LQKENI. The CDR3 totals 14 residues. V was cut by 3 bases and J by 2 bases, with 10 bases left in between. CDR3 sequence (DNA): TGTGCCAGCTCACCGCGACGGGGGCAAGAGACCCAGTACTTC. Protein product: CASSPRRGQETQYF. Looking up the rest from reference TRBV18 and TRBJ2-5 gives the full variable domain: NAGVMQNPRHLVRRRGQEARLRCSPMKGHSHVYWYRQLPEEGLKFMVYLQKENIIDESGMPKERFSAEFPKEGPSILRIQQVVRGDSAAYFCASSPRRGQETQYFGPGTRLLVL.

The genes are TRBV6-5 and TRBJ2-3, with a weak D call TRBD1 (6 bases). Trimming cost V 6 bases and J 0 bases, with 13 bases left between them. The V gene's germline CDR1 is MNHEY and CDR2 SVGAGI. The CDR3 spans 15 residues. CDR3 sequence: CASRGGSISTDTQYF. The CDR3 coding sequence is TGTGCCAGCAGAGGGGGTTCTATCAGCACAGATACGCAGTATTTT.

V usage is TRBV19 and J usage is TRBJ2-5; D possibly corresponds to TRBD1 (5 bases). V was cut by 3 bases and J by 5 bases, with 13 bases left in between. CDR3 length: 14 residues. CDR1 LNHDA and CDR2 SQIVND come from the germline V gene (reference sequence). DNA for the CDR3: TGTGCCAGTAGTATCCCCAGGGCAGGGGAGACCCAGTACTTC. Protein: CASSIPRAGETQYF. The full variable domain, with the rest looked up from reference TRBV19 and TRBJ2-5, is DGGITQSPKYLFRKEGQNVTLSCEQNLNHDAMYWYRQDPGQGLRLIYYSQIVNDFQKGDIAEGYSVSREKKESFPLTVTSAQKNPTAFYLCASSIPRAGETQYFGPGTRLLVL.

V gene TRBV27 combines with J gene TRBJ2-2; TRBD2 aligns across 8 bases. CDR3 length: 17 amino acids. The V segment lost 3 bases and the J segment 1 base; nucleotides outside the gene matches: 7. Germline values: CDR1 MNHEY, CDR2 SMNVEV (reference sequence). The CDR3 region is CASSFSLLAGNTGELFF. CDR3 nucleotides: TGTGCCAGCAGTTTTTCCCTTCTAGCGGGGAACACCGGGGAGCTGTTTTTT.

The chain combines TRBV28 with TRBJ2-3; maybe TRBD2 (6 bases). CDR1 MDHEN and CDR2 SYDVKM come from the germline V gene. V dropped 6 bases and J dropped 3 bases, with 13 bases sitting between them. This CDR3 is 14 amino acids long. The CDR3 loop reads CASRKREATDTQYF. The CDR3 coding sequence is TGTGCCAGCAGAAAGAGGGAGGCTACAGATACGCAGTATTTT.

This clone appeared a single time. The gene calls are TRBV16 and TRBJ2-1; TRBD2 aligns across 9 bases. The J segment lost 4 bases and the V segment lost 0 bases, leaving 1 base of the junction unmatched. Germline values: CDR1 KGHSY, CDR2 FQNENV. The CDR3 sequence is 15 residues long. CDR3 coding DNA: TGTGCCAGCAGCCAATCGACTAGCGGATACAATGAGCAGTTCTTC. Its translation: CASSQSTSGYNEQFF.

The genes are TRBV2 and TRBJ1-5; 11 positions match TRBD1. The junction had 15 bases not matched to a gene; V was cut back by 4 bases and J by 4 bases. The V gene's germline CDR1 is SNHLY and CDR2 FYNNEI. The CDR3 is 19 residues long. DNA for the CDR3: TGTGCCAGCAGTGCTCGACGGACAGGGGGCACGCCTTTGAATCAGCCCCAGCATTTT. Translation gives CASSARRTGGTPLNQPQHF.

The V call is TRBV5-5, the J call TRBJ1-4; 7 bases line up with TRBD1. This CDR3 comprises 15 residues. V lost 4 bases and J lost 7; bases outside the gene matches: 10. Germline assignment: CDR1 SGHKS and CDR2 YYEKEE (reference sequence). In DNA form, the CDR3 reads TGTGCCAGCAGCATAAACCAGGGGGTTAGTGAAAAACTGTTTTTT. The encoded protein is CASSINQGVSEKLFF.

A few counts support this clone. This chain uses TRBV5-1 with TRBJ2-5; D is possibly TRBD2 (5 bases). Germline CDR1 and CDR2: SGHRS and YFSETQ. Trimming cost V 2 bases and J 3 bases, with 17 bases left between them. The CDR3 totals 16 residues. The CDR3 here is CASSFTYGGGKETQYF. CDR3 nucleotides: TGCGCCAGCAGCTTTACTTACGGAGGAGGAAAAGAGACCCAGTACTTC.

The genes are TRBV5-5 and TRBJ1-3, with TRBD1 identical over 8 bases. The CDR3 has 17 residues. Trimming took 4 bases from V and 1 from J; bases not matched to a gene: 10. In germline, CDR1 is SGHKS, CDR2 YYEKEE (reference sequence). As DNA, the CDR3 is TGTGCCAGCAGCGCAGTCAGGGGGCGCATATCTGGAAACACCATATATTTT. Protein: CASSAVRGRISGNTIYF.

The CDR3 is CAQPKGAGNTGELFF. CDR3 coding DNA: TGTGCCCAGCCGAAGGGGGCCGGGAACACCGGGGAGCTGTTTTTT. The chain combines TRBV11-2 with TRBJ2-2; 7 nucleotides agree with TRBD1. V lost 11 bases, J lost 1 base, and 10 bases stayed unmatched. Per the germline V gene, CDR1 is SGHAT and CDR2 is FQNNGV. The CDR3 runs to 15 residues.

The chain uses TRBV10-1 and TRBJ1-1; D is unresolved. V was clipped by 3 bases and J by 5 bases, with 13 bases between them. This CDR3 spans 14 amino acids. Germline V gives CDR1 WNHNN, CDR2 SYGVQD (reference sequence). The CDR3 reads CASSDPRSGTEAFF. The CDR3 region has the DNA TGCGCCAGCAGTGACCCACGGTCTGGTACTGAAGCTTTCTTT.

The gene calls are TRBV7-3 and TRBJ2-1; D may be TRBD1 (6 bases). The germline gives CDR1 SGHTA, CDR2 FQGTGA. Trimming removed 5 bases at V and 5 bases at J, with 19 bases between. The CDR3 totals 16 residues. The CDR3 spells CASSPTRGRSNNEQFF. The CDR3 nucleotides read TGTGCCAGCAGCCCAACCAGGGGTCGTTCCAACAATGAGCAGTTCTTC.

DNA for the CDR3: TGTGCCAGCAACTCACATGCCGGGACAGGGGGTTATGAGCAGTTCTTC. Residues: CASNSHAGTGGYEQFF. The J gene is TRBJ2-1, the V gene TRBV25-1, with 11 nucleotides matching TRBD1. CDR1 is MGHDK and CDR2 is SYGVNS in the germline V gene. The CDR3 is made up of 16 amino acids. After removal of 7 bases from V and 8 bases from J, the junction contained 13 bases not matched to a gene.

The chain carries TRBV4-2 and TRBJ2-3; 8 nucleotides line up with TRBD2. This CDR3 comprises 15 residues. The trim removed 0 bases at V and 6 bases at J, leaving 5 bases unmatched. Germline V CDR1 and CDR2: LGHNA, YNFKEQ. The CDR3 is CASSQDPGGPDTQYF. CDR3 coding DNA: TGTGCCAGCAGCCAAGATCCGGGGGGGCCGGATACGCAGTATTTT.

V gene TRBV27 combines with J gene TRBJ2-5; 8 positions agree with TRBD2. The CDR3 has 15 amino acids. V was pared by 5 bases and J by 2 bases, with 7 bases of the junction left unmatched. Germline CDR1 is MNHEY and CDR2 is SMNVEV (reference sequence). CDR3 DNA sequence: TGTGCCAGCAGTGCGGGGACTAGGGCGCAAGAGACCCAGTACTTC. Amino acid sequence: CASSAGTRAQETQYF.

The chain uses TRBV3-1 (or the pseudogene TRBV3-2) and TRBJ1-5, with D possibly being TRBD1 (5 bases). The V gene's germline CDR1 is LGHDT and CDR2 YNNKEL (reference sequence). V lost 6 bases and J lost 3, with 9 bases in between. This CDR3 has 13 residues. The DNA for the CDR3 is TGTGCCAGCAGTTGGGGGGACAATCAGCCCCAGCATTTT. Translation: CASSWGDNQPQHF.